The subject of this entry is one T cell receptor (beta chain). Its recognized antigen is unknown. The record has no base qualities; no much larger clone is one base away. This sample is drawn from a study of T cell responses to AZD1222 COVID-19 vaccine (dated by TCRdb to about 2021). For the study in its entirety: Because spike-specific TCR depth and breadth did not differ between the two schedules, AZD1222 recipients who got a second dose at roughly 4 weeks were pooled with those who got a second dose at roughly 12 weeks. Trial participants were enrolled into age subgroups of 18-55, 56-69 and 70-plus years, which contained around 150, 28 and 57 TCR-sequenced participants, respectively. A total of over 230 trial participants underwent TCR sequencing, of whom around 200 received two doses of AZD1222 and about 26 received two doses of the MenACWY control vaccine.

The study at large found these results: Nearly half of unique spike-specific TCRs reportedly recognized epitopes outside regions mutated in the B.1.351 and B.1.1.7 variants. Conclusions about previously exposed vaccinees were limited because only six AZD1222 recipients were SARS-CoV-2 seropositive at baseline. The 56-69-year group was small, and its depth increase did not reach significance, likely because of low power. The vaccine-associated CD4 TCRs covered the entire spike protein, and the dominant responses fell in regions 160-218 and 743-854. No day 14 peak-response samples were available, so repertoires were characterized only after the peak T cell response. Spike-specific TCR breadth and depth rose significantly after two AZD1222 doses compared with day 0 and with MenACWY recipients. Most participants were white British and females outnumbered males, and the authors suggested that clonal diversity may have been underestimated.

The CDR3 regions of human TCRbeta chains were analyzed by immunosequencing. Per the authors' processing: Repertoire TCRs were checked for matches against a reference library of SARS-CoV-2-specific TCRs that had been generated using the MIRA antigen-specificity platform. Breadth meant the fraction of unique TCRs that were SARS-CoV-2-associated, whereas depth meant the fraction of total T cells that were SARS-CoV-2-associated. Each spike-specific TCR was assigned to its reactive spike region and to a CD4 or CD8 class using the MIRA data. Log10-transformed breadth and depth values were compared by one-way ANOVA with Sidak's multiple comparisons tests. Not all clones reach the TCRdb copy of this immuneACCESS table, which keeps in-frame sequences only. Checked studies attribute under half of the gap to unresolved V genes and leave the rest unexplained. The V and J calls and clone size are taken from that table; D and trimming were inferred from the DNA. This sample is represented by about 79,000 clones; around 82% of them were singletons. The top ten hold approximately 22% of the sample.

The time point label for this specimen denotes: baseline before first vaccination. Vaccinee samples were obtained from the UK trials COV001 and COV002, which included a single-blind randomized controlled phase 2/3 trial of AZD1222 (ChAdOx1 nCoV-19) in healthy adults. For TCRbeta chain sequencing, PBMC samples were collected from trial participants at day 0 and at day 28 after the second dose. Taken from cysteine to phenylalanine, the CDR3 has 11 residues. The sequence is cut down to CDR3 DNA, 33 bases in frame from base 1. In the germline V gene (reference sequence), CDR1 corresponds to MNHNY and CDR2 to SVGAGI.

The sequencing here drew on peripheral blood, taken on day 0 of AZD1222 vaccination. This sequence was found in an adult in good health. Recombination joined TRBV6-6 with TRBJ2-1; no D segment can be confidently identified. The CDR3 reads CAAADYNEQFF. In nucleotide form, the sequence is TGTGCTGCGGCAGATTACAATGAGCAGTTCTTC.